Listed below are T cell receptor beta chains from one sample, sequenced in a study of blood T cells in healthy people across ages. TCRdb reprocessed the 5' RACE reads via MiXCR and lists one record per CDR3 protein. The sample lists just over 800,000 distinct CDR3 sequences, about 59% occurring once. Sequencing was performed on blood. These TCRs come from a man aged 25 to 40 in good health. The CDR3 runs from the conserved cysteine through the conserved F or W. D genes are given only for firm matches. Size tells how often a clone was seen (once, few, many) or the class of an expanded clone, and some rows leave it out.

D | size | J | length | V | DNA | CDR3
- | - | TRBJ2-1 | 15 | TRBV7-8 | TGTGCCAGCAGCCCCTCTCAGGGGACCTACAATGAGCAGTTCTTC | CASSPSQGTYNEQFF
TRBD2 | - | TRBJ2-1 | 15 | TRBV5-1 | TGCGCCAGCAGCTTGACGGGGGACTACCCTAGAGAGCAGTTCTTC | CASSLTGDYPREQFF
- | - | TRBJ2-7 | 24 | TRBV11-2 | TGTGCCAGCAGCGCAAAGTTCCCAGTTTCAGGGCTAACAGGAGAGGAAGACAGAACCTACGAGCAGTACTTC | CASSAKFPVSGLTGEEDRTYEQYF
- | - | TRBJ2-4 | 11 | TRBV6-1 | TGTGCCAGCAGTGAGGAGGGACCCCCGTACTTC | CASSEEGPPYF
TRBD2 | few | TRBJ2-1 | 19 | TRBV20-1 | TGCAGTGCTAGAGATATGACTAGCGGGGGTACTCACTCCTACAATGAGCAGTTCTTC | CSARDMTSGGTHSYNEQFF
- | once | TRBJ2-1 | 11 | TRBV2 | TGTGCCAGCATAGGCGGCGAGACCCAGTTCTTC | CASIGGETQFF
- | - | TRBJ2-5 | 16 | TRBV7-8 | TGTGCCAGCAGCCCCACCTCAACGGGGCTCCAAGAGACCCAGTACTTC | CASSPTSTGLQETQYF
- | many | TRBJ2-4 | 13 | TRBV5-1 | TGCGCCAGCAGCGTCGGACAGTACAACATTCAGTACTTC | CASSVGQYNIQYF
TRBD1 | few | TRBJ1-5 | 15 | TRBV20-1 | TGCAGTGCTAGAGAGATCACAGGGGACAATCAGCCCCAGCATTTT | CSAREITGDNQPQHF
- | - | TRBJ2-3 | 14 | TRBV4-2 | TGTGCCAGCAGCCCGCAGGCAAGCACAGATACGCAGTATTTT | CASSPQASTDTQYF
TRBD2 | - | TRBJ2-2 | 17 | TRBV29-1 | TGCAGCGTTGATGATTCCAGCGGGGGGCCATACACCGGGGAGCTGTTTTTT | CSVDDSSGGPYTGELFF
TRBD1 | once | TRBJ2-7 | 15 | TRBV27 | TGTGCCAGCAGACAATCCGGGACAGGGACGTACGAGCAGTACTTC | CASRQSGTGTYEQYF
TRBD2 | - | TRBJ2-1 | 15 | TRBV20-1 | TGCAGTGCTGAAGAGGGAGCGGGGGTAACCAATGAGCAGTTCTTC | CSAEEGAGVTNEQFF
- | - | TRBJ2-7 | 13 | TRBV20-1 | TGCAGTGCTAGAGGGACAGCAGCCTACGAGCAGTACTTC | CSARGTAAYEQYF
- | once | TRBJ2-5 | 16 | TRBV7-9 | TGTGCCAGCAGCTTATCCTTGGGCGGAGACCAAGAGACCCAGTACTTC | CASSLSLGGDQETQYF
- | - | TRBJ2-3 | 16 | TRBV20-1 | TGCAGTGCTACATCACCAGGGGTTTGGCCCCCAGATACGCAGTATTTT | CSATSPGVWPPDTQYF
- | once | TRBJ2-5 | 17 | TRBV14 | TGTGCCAGCAGTCACCCCACCTGCAGCCACACGTGGGAGACCCAGTACTTC | CASSHPTCSHTWETQYF
- | - | TRBJ2-1 | 12 | TRBV9 | TGTGCCAGCAGCGTAGGAAACAATGAGCAGTTCTTC | CASSVGNNEQFF
- | - | TRBJ1-5 | 14 | TRBV6-2/TRBV6-3 | TGTGCCAGCAGTTACCTACAGCAAAGTCAGCCCCAGCATTTT | CASSYLQQSQPQHF
- | - | TRBJ2-5 | 16 | TRBV7-9 | TGTGCCAGCAGCACCACACCCCGGGACTACCAAGAGACCCAGTACTTC | CASSTTPRDYQETQYF
- | - | TRBJ2-2 | 16 | TRBV20-1 | TGCAGTGCTAGTTCCCCCCGAACCGCCAACACCGGGGAGCTGTTTTTT | CSASSPRTANTGELFF
- | few | TRBJ2-3 | 14 | TRBV20-1 | TGCAGTGCTCCAAGGGGGGTGGGCACAGATACGCAGTATTTT | CSAPRGVGTDTQYF
- | - | TRBJ2-1 | 15 | TRBV9 | TGTGCCAGCAGCGTAGAAGGGGGAATGAGCAATGAGCAGTTCTTC | CASSVEGGMSNEQFF
- | - | TRBJ2-7 | 14 | TRBV6-2/TRBV6-3 | TGTGCCAGCAGCCCCCCTGGAGGGCCCTACGAGCAGTACTTC | CASSPPGGPYEQYF
TRBD2 | few | TRBJ2-1 | 15 | TRBV27 | TGTGCCAGCAGTTTATCTAGCGGGGGGGCTAATGAGCAGTTCTTC | CASSLSSGGANEQFF
- | - | TRBJ2-3 | 16 | TRBV12-5 | TGTGCTAGTGGTTTGGTACATGCGACTAGCACAGATACGCAGTATTTT | CASGLVHATSTDTQYF
TRBD1 | - | TRBJ1-4 | 15 | TRBV15 | TGTGCCACCAGCAAAGACAGGGGGCCCAATGAAAAACTGTTTTTT | CATSKDRGPNEKLFF
- | - | TRBJ2-7 | 13 | TRBV7-2 | TGTGCCAGCAGCTTTTCCAGGGACTACGAGCAGTACTTC | CASSFSRDYEQYF
TRBD2 | - | TRBJ2-1 | 15 | TRBV6-5 | TGTGCCAGCAGTTACGTAGCGGGGGGAGACAATGAGCAGTTCTTC | CASSYVAGGDNEQFF
- | - | TRBJ2-1 | 14 | TRBV5-4 | TGTGCCAGCAGCCCCAGTGGTCCTTACAATGAGCAGTTCTTC | CASSPSGPYNEQFF
- | once | TRBJ1-3 | 14 | TRBV12-3/TRBV12-4 | TGTGCCAGTACTCGACAGAGCTCTGGAAACACCATATATTTT | CASTRQSSGNTIYF
- | - | TRBJ2-5 | 11 | TRBV12-3/TRBV12-4 | TGTGCCAGCAGTTTCGACGGGGACCCGTACTTC | CASSFDGDPYF
- | - | TRBJ1-5 | 13 | TRBV27 | TGTGCCGGCAGTTTATTCAGCGGGCAGCCCCAGCATTTT | CAGSLFSGQPQHF
- | - | TRBJ1-4 | 15 | TRBV4-2 | TGTGCCAGCAGCCAACCCTGGGACGGTAATGAAAAACTGTTTTTT | CASSQPWDGNEKLFF
TRBD2 | - | TRBJ2-7 | 16 | TRBV27 | TGTGCCAGCAGGATCAGCGGGACTAGCGGTTCCTACGAGCAGTACTTC | CASRISGTSGSYEQYF
- | few | TRBJ1-5 | 15 | TRBV6-5 | TGTGCCAGCAGTCCCACTTGGGTCGTCAATCAGCCCCAGCATTTT | CASSPTWVVNQPQHF
TRBD1 | - | TRBJ2-7 | 16 | TRBV4-3 | TGCGCCAGCAGCCAACATCGGGGACAGGGGAACTACGAGCAGTACTTC | CASSQHRGQGNYEQYF
TRBD2 | few | TRBJ2-1 | 14 | TRBV2 | TGTGCCAGCAGCCCAGGGACTAGCGACCCTTCGCAGTTCTTC | CASSPGTSDPSQFF
TRBD1 | once | TRBJ2-1 | 14 | TRBV5-1 | TGCGCCAGCCGACCGGGACAGGCCACGAATGAGCAGTTCTTC | CASRPGQATNEQFF
- | - | TRBJ2-5 | 12 | TRBV6-5 | TGTGCCAGCGGGGACGTACAAGAGACCCAGTACTTC | CASGDVQETQYF
TRBD2 | - | TRBJ2-1 | 14 | TRBV30 | TGTGCCTGGTGGACTAGCGGGGAGTTGGATGAGCAGTTCTTC | CAWWTSGELDEQFF
TRBD2 | - | TRBJ2-5 | 14 | TRBV7-2 | TGTGCCGGCACCTCCCCGGGGGGCCAAGAGACCCAGTACTTC | CAGTSPGGQETQYF
- | - | TRBJ2-7 | 14 | TRBV20-1 | TGCAGTGCTAGTGGATGGACAGTAGCCTACGAGCAGTACTTC | CSASGWTVAYEQYF
TRBD1 | - | TRBJ2-1 | 13 | TRBV5-1 | TGCGCCAGCAGCTTGGCCGGGACAGGTCGGACGTTCTTC | CASSLAGTGRTFF
- | - | TRBJ2-7 | 13 | TRBV5-4 | TGTGCCAGCAGCCAGACGACGACCTCCGAGCAGTACTTC | CASSQTTTSEQYF
TRBD2 | - | TRBJ2-1 | 16 | TRBV4-2 | TGTGCCAGCAGCCAAGGGGCTAGCGGGGGACCAAATGAGCAGTTCTTC | CASSQGASGGPNEQFF
- | - | TRBJ2-4 | 15 | TRBV27 | TGTGCCAGCAGCCAAAGGTGGGGTAAGGAGAACATTCAGTACTTC | CASSQRWGKENIQYF
- | - | TRBJ2-1 | 13 | TRBV6-2/TRBV6-3 | TGTGCCAGCACCATACTAGGCTTCAATGAGCAGTTCTTC | CASTILGFNEQFF
- | - | TRBJ2-3 | 15 | TRBV20-1 | TGCAGTGCTAGTAACAGGGTAGCCAGCACAGATACGCAGTATTTT | CSASNRVASTDTQYF
TRBD1 | - | TRBJ2-7 | 15 | TRBV7-9 | TGTGCCAGCAGCTTAGGGACAGGGGGAAACTACGAGCAGTACTTC | CASSLGTGGNYEQYF
- | - | TRBJ2-3 | 17 | TRBV12-3/TRBV12-4 | TGTGCCAGCAGTTCGGAACACAGAGGAGTAGAAGCAGATACGCAGTATTTT | CASSSEHRGVEADTQYF
- | once | TRBJ2-5 | 15 | TRBV9 | TGTGCCAGCAGCGTAACCAGGGGCGGACAGGAGACCCAGTACTTC | CASSVTRGGQETQYF
TRBD2 | - | TRBJ2-1 | 18 | TRBV4-3 | TGCGCCAGCAGCCAAGGCCTTGGGCGGGGGGTAGCTTACAATGAGCAGTTCTTC | CASSQGLGRGVAYNEQFF
TRBD1 | - | TRBJ2-1 | 15 | TRBV5-1 | TGCGCCAGCAGCTCCCCGGGACAGGGGCCGGGCTGGCAGTTCTTC | CASSSPGQGPGWQFF
TRBD1 | few | TRBJ1-2 | 13 | TRBV25-1 | TGTGCCAGCAGTGTGGACAGGGACTATGGCTACACCTTC | CASSVDRDYGYTF
TRBD2 | - | TRBJ2-5 | 13 | TRBV29-1 | TGCAGCGCTACGGGAGGACAATTGGAGACCCAGTACTTC | CSATGGQLETQYF
TRBD1 | few | TRBJ2-3 | 14 | TRBV20-1 | TGCAGTGCTTGGGCGGGACAGGGGGGAGATACGCAGTATTTT | CSAWAGQGGDTQYF